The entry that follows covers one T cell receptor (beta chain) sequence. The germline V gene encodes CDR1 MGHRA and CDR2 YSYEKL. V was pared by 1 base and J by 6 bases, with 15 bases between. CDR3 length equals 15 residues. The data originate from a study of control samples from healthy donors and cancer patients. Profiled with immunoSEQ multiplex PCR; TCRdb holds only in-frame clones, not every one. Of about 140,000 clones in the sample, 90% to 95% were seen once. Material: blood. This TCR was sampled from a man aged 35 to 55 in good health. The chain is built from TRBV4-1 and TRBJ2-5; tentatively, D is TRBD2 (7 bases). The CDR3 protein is CASSQGGGAEKTQYF. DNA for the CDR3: TGCGCCAGCAGCCAAGGAGGGGGGGCTGAGAAGACCCAGTACTTC.